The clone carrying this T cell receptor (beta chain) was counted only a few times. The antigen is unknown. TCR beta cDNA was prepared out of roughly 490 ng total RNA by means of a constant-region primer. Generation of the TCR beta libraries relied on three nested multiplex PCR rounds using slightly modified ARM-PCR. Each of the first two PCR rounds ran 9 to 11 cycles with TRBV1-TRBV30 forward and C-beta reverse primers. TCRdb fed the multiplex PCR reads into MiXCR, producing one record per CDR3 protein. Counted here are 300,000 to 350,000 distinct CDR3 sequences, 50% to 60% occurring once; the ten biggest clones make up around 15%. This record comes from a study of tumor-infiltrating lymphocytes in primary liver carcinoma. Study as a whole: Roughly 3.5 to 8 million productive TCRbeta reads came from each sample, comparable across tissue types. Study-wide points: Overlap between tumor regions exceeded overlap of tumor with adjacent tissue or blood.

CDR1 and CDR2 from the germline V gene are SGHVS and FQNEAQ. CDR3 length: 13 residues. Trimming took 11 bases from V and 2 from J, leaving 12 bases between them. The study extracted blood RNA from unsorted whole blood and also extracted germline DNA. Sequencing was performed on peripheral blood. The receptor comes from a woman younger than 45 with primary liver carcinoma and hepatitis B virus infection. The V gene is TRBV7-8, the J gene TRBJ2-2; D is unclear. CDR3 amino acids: CAFMGSNTGELFF. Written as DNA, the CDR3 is TGTGCCTTCATGGGCAGTAACACCGGGGAGCTGTTTTTT. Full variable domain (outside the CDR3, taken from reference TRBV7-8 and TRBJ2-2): GAGVSQSPRYKVAKRGQDVALRCDPISGHVSLFWYQQALGQGPEFLTYFQNEAQLDKSGLPSDRFFAERPEGSVSTLKIQRTQQEDSAVYLCAFMGSNTGELFFGEGSRLTVL.